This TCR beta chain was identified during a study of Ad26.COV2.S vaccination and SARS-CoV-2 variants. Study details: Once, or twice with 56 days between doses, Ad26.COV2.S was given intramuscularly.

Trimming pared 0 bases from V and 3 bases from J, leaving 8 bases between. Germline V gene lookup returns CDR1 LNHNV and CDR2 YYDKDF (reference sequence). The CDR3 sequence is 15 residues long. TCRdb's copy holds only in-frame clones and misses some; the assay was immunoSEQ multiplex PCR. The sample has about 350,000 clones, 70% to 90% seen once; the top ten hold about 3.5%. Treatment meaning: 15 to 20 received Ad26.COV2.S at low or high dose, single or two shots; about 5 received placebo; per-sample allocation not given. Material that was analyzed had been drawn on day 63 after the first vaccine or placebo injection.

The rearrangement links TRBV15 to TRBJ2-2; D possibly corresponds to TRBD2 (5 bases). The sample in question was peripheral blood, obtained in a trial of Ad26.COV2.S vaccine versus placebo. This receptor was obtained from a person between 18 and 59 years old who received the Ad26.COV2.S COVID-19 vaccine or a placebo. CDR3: CATSRDLRDTGELFF. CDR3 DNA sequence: TGTGCCACCAGCAGAGATCTGAGGGACACCGGGGAGCTGTTTTTT.